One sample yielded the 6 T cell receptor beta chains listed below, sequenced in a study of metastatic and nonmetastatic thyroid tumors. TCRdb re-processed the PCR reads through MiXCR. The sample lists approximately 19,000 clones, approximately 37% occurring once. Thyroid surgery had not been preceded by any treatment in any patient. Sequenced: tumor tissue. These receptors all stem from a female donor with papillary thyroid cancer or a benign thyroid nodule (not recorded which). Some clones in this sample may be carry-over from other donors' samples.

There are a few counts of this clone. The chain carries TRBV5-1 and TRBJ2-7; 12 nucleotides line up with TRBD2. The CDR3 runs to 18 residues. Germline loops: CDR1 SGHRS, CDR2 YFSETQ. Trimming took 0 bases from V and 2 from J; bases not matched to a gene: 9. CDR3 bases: TGCGCCAGCAGCTTGGTGTTGCGGACTAGCGGGACAGCCTACGAGCAGTACTTC. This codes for CASSLVLRTSGTAYEQYF.

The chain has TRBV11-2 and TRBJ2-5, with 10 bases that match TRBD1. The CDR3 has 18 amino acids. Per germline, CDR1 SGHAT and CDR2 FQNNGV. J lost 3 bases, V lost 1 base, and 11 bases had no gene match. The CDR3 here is CASSLVPFGTGEEETQYF. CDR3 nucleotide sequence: TGTGCCAGCAGCTTAGTTCCTTTTGGGACAGGGGAGGAAGAGACCCAGTACTTC.

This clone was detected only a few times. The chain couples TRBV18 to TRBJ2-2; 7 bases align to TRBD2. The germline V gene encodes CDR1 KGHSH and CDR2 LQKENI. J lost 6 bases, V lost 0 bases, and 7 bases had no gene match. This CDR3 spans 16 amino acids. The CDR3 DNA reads TGTGCCAGCTCACCACCTCTCGGGAGGAGGCCCGGGGAGCTGTTTTTT. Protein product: CASSPPLGRRPGELFF.

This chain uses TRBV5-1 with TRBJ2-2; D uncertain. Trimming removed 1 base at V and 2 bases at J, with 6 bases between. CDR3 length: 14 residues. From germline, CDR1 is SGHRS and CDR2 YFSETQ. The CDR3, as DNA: TGCGCCAGCAGCTTGCGCCAAAACACCGGGGAGCTGTTTTTT. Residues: CASSLRQNTGELFF.

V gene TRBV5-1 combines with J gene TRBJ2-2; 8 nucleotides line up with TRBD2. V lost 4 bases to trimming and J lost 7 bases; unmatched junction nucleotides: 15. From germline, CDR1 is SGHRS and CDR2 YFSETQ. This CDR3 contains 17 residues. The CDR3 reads CASSRTPGLVGDGELFF. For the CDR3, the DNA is TGCGCCAGCAGCCGGACACCGGGACTAGTTGGCGACGGGGAGCTGTTTTTT. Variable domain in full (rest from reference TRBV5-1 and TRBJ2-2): KAGVTQTPRYLIKTRGQQVTLSCSPISGHRSVSWYQQTPGQGLQFLFEYFSETQRNKGNFPGRFSGRQFSNSRSEMNVSTLELGDSALYLCASSRTPGLVGDGELFFGEGSRLTVL.

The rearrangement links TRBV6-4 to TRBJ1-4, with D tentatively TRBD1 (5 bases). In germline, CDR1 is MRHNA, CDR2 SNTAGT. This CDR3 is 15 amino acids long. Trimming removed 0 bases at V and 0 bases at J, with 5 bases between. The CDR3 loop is CASSDSGPTNEKLFF. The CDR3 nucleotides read TGTGCCAGCAGTGACTCGGGGCCAACTAATGAAAAACTGTTTTTT.